This T cell receptor beta chain was identified in a study of blood T cell repertoires in COVID-19. Sequenced by immunoSEQ multiplex PCR; TCRdb stores in-frame clones only, minus some. Seen here are about 350,000 clones, about 88% observed once, and the top ten hold 6% to 8%. Germline V gives CDR1 MNHEY, CDR2 SMNVEV (reference sequence). The CDR3 contains 20 residues. Trimming cost V 0 bases and J 5 bases, with 28 bases left between them. This clonotype was sampled from a woman in her 70s with COVID-19, enrolled during active disease. The chain has TRBV27 and TRBJ2-5, with TRBD2 as a possible D gene (5 bases). Sequenced: peripheral blood. This chain's CDR3 is CASSLSTPALERPNRETQYF. The CDR3 DNA follows: TGTGCCAGCAGTTTATCGACACCAGCCTTGGAGCGGCCTAATCGGGAGACCCAGTACTTC.